This T cell receptor beta chain was identified in a study of cytomegalovirus exposure and HLA in healthy donors. Study-wide points: It was confirmed in vitro that a few of the CMV-associated chains were specific for CMV antigens.

Concerning this clone itself: Its antigen is unidentified.

CDR3 size: 13 residues. V lost 2 bases, J lost 8 bases, and 10 bases lay in between. Germline V CDR1 and CDR2: MNHNY, SVGAGI (reference sequence). This PCR relied on a set of 60 Vbeta primers and 13 Jbeta primers. Repertoires were generated with immunoSEQ multiplex PCR, while TCRdb's copy carries only in-frame clones and drops some. The data contain 90,000 to 100,000 clones, approximately 80% of them singletons. The specimen was PBMCs. The V call is TRBV6-6, the J call TRBJ1-5; perhaps TRBD1 as D (5 bases). The sequence was obtained from a woman aged 40 to 50 in good health and CMV-seronegative. The CDR3 DNA is TGTGCCAGCAGTTACACTCGGGGGGAGCCCCAGCATTTT. Protein: CASSYTRGEPQHF.